This T cell receptor beta chain was sequenced during a study of T cell responses to AZD1222 COVID-19 vaccine. Here immunoSEQ multiplex PCR was the method, and the copy in TCRdb shows in-frame clones only, minus some. The sample yields more than 90,000 clones, 70% to 90% seen once. With respect to this clone: As yet, its antigen is unknown.

Germline CDR1 and CDR2: SGHDT and YYEEEE. V was clipped by 4 bases and J by 0 bases, with 11 bases between them. The CDR3 is made up of 15 amino acids. Study results and caveats: Clonal diversity was possibly underestimated, and white British individuals and females predominated among donors.

This material consisted of peripheral blood, taken 28 days after the second AZD1222 dose. This chain connects TRBV5-6 to TRBJ2-1; D is ambiguous. The TCR sequence derives from an adult who received the AZD1222 COVID-19 vaccine. The CDR3 protein is CASSQAASSYNEQFF. CDR3 DNA sequence: TGTGCCAGCAGCCAGGCCGCGAGCTCCTACAATGAGCAGTTCTTC.